This T cell receptor beta chain was obtained from a study of cytomegalovirus exposure and HLA in healthy donors. A few counts support this clone. A multiplex PCR was run with 60 Vbeta primers and 13 Jbeta primers. Clones were read by immunoSEQ multiplex PCR, and TCRdb kept only the in-frame ones, dropping some. The profile covers some 140,000 clones, with roughly 70% appearing a single time and around 1.9% taken by the ten largest. Germline V gives CDR1 SGHVS, CDR2 FQNEAQ. The ends lost 6 bases at V and 0 bases at J; junction bases unmatched: 9. The CDR3 has 17 residues. The sample was PBMCs. J is TRBJ2-1 and V is TRBV7-8; TRBD2 matches 9 bases. This receptor was identified in a young man in good health and CMV-seronegative. DNA for the CDR3: TGTGCCAGCAGTGTGCTAGCGGGATTGAGCTCCTACAATGAGCAGTTCTTC. Translation gives CASSVLAGLSSYNEQFF.